This TCR beta chain emerged from a study of shared clonotypes between healthy human individuals. CDR3 size: 16 residues. CDR1 and CDR2 (germline): SGHTA, FQGNSA. V lost 0 bases and J lost 0, with 9 bases in between. In this sample, this clone turned up a few times. What it binds is unknown. This table comes from immunoSEQ multiplex PCR, and its TCRdb copy is limited to in-frame clones, with some not included. Of 300,000 to 400,000 clones listed, approximately 74% were seen once; the top ten hold about a tenth. Whole-study findings and limits: Naive subsets usually exceeded memory subsets in estimated richness.

This clonotype was obtained from a man under 40 in good health. V gene TRBV7-2 combines with J gene TRBJ2-1; D call uncertain. The specimen sequenced was memory CD4+ T cells sorted from blood. Subset in this sample: CD45RA-negative fraction. CDR3 in amino acids: CASSLAGRSSYNEQFF. DNA of the CDR3: TGTGCCAGCAGCTTAGCGGGTCGGAGCTCCTACAATGAGCAGTTCTTC.